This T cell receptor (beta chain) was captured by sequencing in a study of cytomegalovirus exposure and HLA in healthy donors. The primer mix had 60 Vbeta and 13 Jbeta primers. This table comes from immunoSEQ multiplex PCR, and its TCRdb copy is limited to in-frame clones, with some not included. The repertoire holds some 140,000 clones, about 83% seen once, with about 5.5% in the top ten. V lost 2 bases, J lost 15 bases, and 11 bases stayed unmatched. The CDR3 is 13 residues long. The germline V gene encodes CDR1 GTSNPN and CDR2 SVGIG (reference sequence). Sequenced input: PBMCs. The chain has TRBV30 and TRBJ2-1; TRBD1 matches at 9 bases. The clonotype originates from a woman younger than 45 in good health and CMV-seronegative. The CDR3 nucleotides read TGTGCCTGGAGTCCCACAGGGGGCCTCCTGGGGTTCTTC. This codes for CAWSPTGGLLGFF.